This T cell receptor beta chain emerged from a study of cytomegalovirus exposure and HLA in healthy donors. The PCR employed 60 Vbeta primers together with 13 Jbeta primers. Produced via immunoSEQ multiplex PCR; TCRdb's table is partial and in-frame only. This sample carries over 150,000 clones, with less than 0.85% going to the ten biggest clones. Germline CDR1 and CDR2: MNHNY and SVGAGI (reference sequence). V was pared by 10 bases and J by 4 bases, with 10 bases of the junction left unmatched. This CDR3 region has 14 residues. The chain recombines TRBV6-6 with TRBJ1-3; 7 bases are a match to TRBD1. Sequenced input: PBMCs. The receptor comes from a boy between 5 and 17 years old in good health and CMV-seronegative. The CDR3 coding sequence is TGTGCCACCTACGACAGGGCAGGGGGAAACACCATATATTTT. Translating gives CATYDRAGGNTIYF.